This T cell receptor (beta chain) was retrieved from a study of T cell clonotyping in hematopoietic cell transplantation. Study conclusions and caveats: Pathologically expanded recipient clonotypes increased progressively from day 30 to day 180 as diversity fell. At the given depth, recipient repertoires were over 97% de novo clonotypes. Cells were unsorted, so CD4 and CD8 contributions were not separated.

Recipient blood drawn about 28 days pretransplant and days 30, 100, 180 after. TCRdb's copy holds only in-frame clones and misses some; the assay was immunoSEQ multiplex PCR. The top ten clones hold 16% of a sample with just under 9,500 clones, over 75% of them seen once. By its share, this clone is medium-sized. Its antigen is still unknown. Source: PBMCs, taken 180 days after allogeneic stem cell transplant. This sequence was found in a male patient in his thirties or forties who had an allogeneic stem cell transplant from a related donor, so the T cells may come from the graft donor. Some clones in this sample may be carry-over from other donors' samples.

CDR3 sequence (DNA): TGTGCCAGCAGCGGGACCGGGGACTATGAGACCCAGTACTTC. It specifies CASSGTGDYETQYF. The V and J genes are TRBV5-4 and TRBJ2-5; TRBD2 matches at 7 bases. Germline-derived CDR1 and CDR2 are SGHNT and YYREEE (reference sequence). J gave up 5 bases and V 4 bases, and 8 bases lay outside the gene matches. CDR3 length: 14 amino acids.